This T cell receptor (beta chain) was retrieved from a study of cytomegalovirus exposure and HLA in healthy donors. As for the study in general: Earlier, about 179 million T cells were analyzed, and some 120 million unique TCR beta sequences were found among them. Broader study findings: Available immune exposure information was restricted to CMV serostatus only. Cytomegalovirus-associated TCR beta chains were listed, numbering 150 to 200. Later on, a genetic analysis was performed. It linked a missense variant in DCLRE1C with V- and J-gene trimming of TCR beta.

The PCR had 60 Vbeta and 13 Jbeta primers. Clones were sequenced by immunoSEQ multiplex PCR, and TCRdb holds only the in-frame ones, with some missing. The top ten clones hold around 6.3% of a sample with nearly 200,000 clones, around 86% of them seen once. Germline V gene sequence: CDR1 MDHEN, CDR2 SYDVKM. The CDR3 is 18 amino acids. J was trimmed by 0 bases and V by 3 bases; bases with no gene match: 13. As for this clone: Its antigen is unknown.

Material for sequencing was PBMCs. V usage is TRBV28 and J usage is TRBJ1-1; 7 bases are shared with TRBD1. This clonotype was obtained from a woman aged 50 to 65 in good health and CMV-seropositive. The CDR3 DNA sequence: TGTGCCAGCAGTTTTGGGCGGGGCAACAGGGGCCTGAACACTGAAGCTTTCTTT. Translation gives CASSFGRGNRGLNTEAFF.